The entry that follows covers one T cell receptor beta chain sequence. The data are from a study of Graves' ophthalmopathy and Graves' hyperthyroidism. The V and J ends lost 4 bases and 8 bases respectively, with 11 bases between them. There are 12 residues in the CDR3. Germline CDR1 and CDR2: SEHNR and FQNEAQ (reference sequence). The study amplified TCR beta CDR3 regions using RNA transcripts. Following a first-round RT-PCR that used HTBI primers, a second-round multiplex PCR was carried out. One entry per CDR3 protein results from TCRdb running MiXCR on the multiplex PCR reads. The sample has a few hundred thousand distinct CDR3 sequences, around 21% seen once; the top ten hold approximately 3%.

V usage is TRBV7-9 and J usage is TRBJ1-2, with D tentatively TRBD1 (5 bases). This receptor was taken from a woman between 18 and 29 years old with stable Graves' hyperthyroidism. Source material: peripheral blood. The CDR3 bases are TGTGCCAGCAGCTCCCCAGGGACCGGCTACACCTTC. The encoded protein is CASSSPGTGYTF.